Listed below are T cell receptor beta chains from one sample, sequenced in a study of T cells after yellow fever vaccination. TCRdb fed the 5' RACE reads into MiXCR, producing one record per CDR3 protein. The sample lists some 300,000 distinct CDR3 sequences, less than 4.5% occurring once. The specimen was PBMCs, collected on the day of the yellow fever booster vaccination. These receptors came from a young man who received the YFV17D yellow fever vaccine. The CDR3 runs from the conserved cysteine through the conserved F or W. A D gene is named only where the DNA matches it firmly. Expanded clones get a size class; other rows say once, few or many, or leave the size out.

TRBV7-9	TRBJ2-3	TRBD1	few	TGTGCCAGCAGCTTAGGGGACAGGGATTTGGATACGCAGTATTTT	CASSLGDRDLDTQYF
TRBV5-1	TRBJ2-5	TRBD2	many	TGCGCCAGCAGCCACGGGGAGCGGGGCGGATCAGAGACCCAGTACTTC	CASSHGERGGSETQYF
TRBV18	TRBJ2-3	TRBD1	many	TGTGCCAGCTCACCACCCCTGACAGGGGGAGACACAGATACGCAGTATTTT	CASSPPLTGGDTDTQYF
TRBV4-1	TRBJ2-1	-	many	TGCGCCAGCAGCCAAGATCGGCGTCCCGAGTCGCATGAGCAGTTCTTC	CASSQDRRPESHEQFF
TRBV24-1	TRBJ2-2	-	few	TGTGCCACCAGGGAGACAGGTTCGAACACCGGGGAGCTGTTTTTT	CATRETGSNTGELFF
TRBV15	TRBJ1-1	-	few	TGTGCCACCAGCAGAGATTTGGGGTCGGGTACGAACACTGAAGCTTTCTTT	CATSRDLGSGTNTEAFF
TRBV20-1	TRBJ1-1	-	many	TGCAGTGCTAGATGGGGAGGGCCAACTGAAGCTTTCTTT	CSARWGGPTEAFF
TRBV27	TRBJ2-5	TRBD2	-	TGTGCCAGCAGTTCCGGGACTATCCCCGAGACCCAGTACTTC	CASSSGTIPETQYF
TRBV7-9	TRBJ1-3	-	many	TGTGCCAGCAGCACCACCGCAGCCTCTGGAAACACCATATATTTT	CASSTTAASGNTIYF
TRBV10-1	TRBJ2-3	-	many	TGCGCCAGCAGTGGGGCGAGCACAGATACGCAGTATTTT	CASSGASTDTQYF
TRBV18	TRBJ1-6	-	-	TGTGCCAGTTCCACAGGATCACCCCTCCACTTT	CASSTGSPLHF
TRBV30	TRBJ2-3	TRBD1	many	TGTGCCTGCACACCGCGAGAGGGGGCAACAGATACGCAGTATTTT	CACTPREGATDTQYF
TRBV12-3/TRBV12-4	TRBJ1-1	-	few	TGTGCCACCCACCAGATGAACACTGAAGCTTTCTTT	CATHQMNTEAFF
TRBV9	TRBJ2-3	TRBD1	-	TGTGCCAGCAGCAAGGGACAGGGGGCGAAGTCAGATACGAAGTATTTT	CASSKGQGAKSDTKYF
TRBV5-6	TRBJ2-1	-	many	TGTGCCAGCAGCTTGGGGGCGGGGCCCTCAGGGGAGCAGTTCTTC	CASSLGAGPSGEQFF
TRBV12-3/TRBV12-4	TRBJ1-3	-	many	TGTGCCAGCAGTTTAAACATCGCTGGAAACACCATATATTTT	CASSLNIAGNTIYF
TRBV27	TRBJ2-4	-	many	TGTGCCAGCAGTAAAGGGACCGACCACCTACTAGCCAAAAACATTCAGTACTTC	CASSKGTDHLLAKNIQYF
TRBV14	TRBJ1-2	TRBD1	few	TGTGCCAGCAGCCAACTCCGACAGGGCGACTATGGCTACACCTTC	CASSQLRQGDYGYTF
TRBV7-2	TRBJ2-2	TRBD2	-	TGTGCCAGCAGCTGGCTGGGGGGGTCGAACACCGGGGAGCTGTTTTTT	CASSWLGGSNTGELFF
TRBV24-1	TRBJ2-5	TRBD1	-	TGTGCCACCAGTGAGGACACAGGGGGCAGAGAGACCCAGTACTTC	CATSEDTGGRETQYF
TRBV5-1	TRBJ2-1	TRBD2	many	TGCGCCAGCAGCTTGGTTAGCGGGGGCGGACATGAGCAGTTCTTC	CASSLVSGGGHEQFF
TRBV12-3/TRBV12-4	TRBJ1-1	TRBD1	many	TGTGCCAGCAGTTCTCGGGACAGGGAGGTCGTAACTTTCTTT	CASSSRDREVVTFF
TRBV12-3/TRBV12-4	TRBJ1-3	-	-	TGTGCCAGCAGTTTTATTGTCCCGCAACTCCAACACTCTGGAAACACCATATATTTT	CASSFIVPQLQHSGNTIYF
TRBV7-3	TRBJ1-1	-	many	TGTGCCAGTGGTCAGGGAGGGAACACTGAAGCTTTCTTT	CASGQGGNTEAFF
TRBV19	TRBJ1-1	-	-	TGTGCCAGTAACCCACAGGGCGATCTGAACACTGAAGCTTTCTTT	CASNPQGDLNTEAFF
TRBV19	TRBJ1-2	TRBD1	few	TGTGCCAGTCTGACAGGGCTAGGTGGCTACACCTTC	CASLTGLGGYTF